The clone carrying this TCR beta chain was counted ten times or more. The V gene end was trimmed by 8 bases and the J gene end by 5 bases; junction bases not matched to a gene: 8. This CDR3 is 13 amino acids long. CDR1 MNHEY and CDR2 SMNVEV come from the germline V gene (reference sequence). The source of the sample is a study of Graves' ophthalmopathy and Graves' hyperthyroidism. Researchers turned away patients with other autoimmune diseases, uncontrolled infections, pregnancy or lactation. CDR3 regions of TCR beta were amplified from RNA transcripts. RT-PCR was first run with HTBI primers, then multiplex PCR in a second round. TCRdb re-called the multiplex PCR reads with MiXCR, one entry per CDR3 protein. The top ten clones hold approximately 40% of a sample with 200,000 to 250,000 distinct CDR3 sequences, 20% to 25% of them seen once.

V and J are TRBV27 and TRBJ2-5; 7 bases align to TRBD1. The receptor was derived from a woman in her forties or fifties with Graves' ophthalmopathy. Source material: peripheral blood. As DNA, the CDR3 is TGTGCCAGCGGCCGGGACAGCCACGAGACCCAGTACTTC. Translated, it gives CASGRDSHETQYF.